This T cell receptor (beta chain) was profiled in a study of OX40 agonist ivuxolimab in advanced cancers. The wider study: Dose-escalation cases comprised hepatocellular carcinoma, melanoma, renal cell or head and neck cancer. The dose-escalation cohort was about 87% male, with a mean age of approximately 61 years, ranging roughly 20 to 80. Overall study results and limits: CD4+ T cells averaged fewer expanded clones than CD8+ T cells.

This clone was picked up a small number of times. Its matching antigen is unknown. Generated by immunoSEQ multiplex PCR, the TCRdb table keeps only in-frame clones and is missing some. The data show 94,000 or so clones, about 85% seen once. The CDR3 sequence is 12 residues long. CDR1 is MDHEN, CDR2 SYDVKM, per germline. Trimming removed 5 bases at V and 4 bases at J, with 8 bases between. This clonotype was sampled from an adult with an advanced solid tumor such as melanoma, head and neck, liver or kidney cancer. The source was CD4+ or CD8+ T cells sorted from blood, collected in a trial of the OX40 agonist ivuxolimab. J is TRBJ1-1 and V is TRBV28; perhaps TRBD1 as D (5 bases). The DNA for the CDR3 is TGTGCCAGCAGTCGCGGGGGCACTGAAGCTTTCTTT. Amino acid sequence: CASSRGGTEAFF.